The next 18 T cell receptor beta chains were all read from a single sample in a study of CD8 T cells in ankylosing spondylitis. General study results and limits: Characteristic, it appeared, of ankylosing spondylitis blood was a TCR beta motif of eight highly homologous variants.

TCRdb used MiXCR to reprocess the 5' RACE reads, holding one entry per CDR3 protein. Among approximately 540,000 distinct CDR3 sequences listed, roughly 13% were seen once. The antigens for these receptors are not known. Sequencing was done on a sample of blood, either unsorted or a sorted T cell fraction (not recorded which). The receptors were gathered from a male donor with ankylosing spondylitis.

The DNA for the CDR3 is TGTGCCAGCAGGCAAGGGGGGGGCTATGGCTACACCTTC. Its protein product is CASRQGGGYGYTF. The chain uses TRBV2 and TRBJ1-2; a possible D gene is TRBD1 (6 bases). Germline CDR1 is SNHLY and CDR2 is FYNNEI. Trimming shortened V by 6 bases and J by 4 bases, and 12 bases separated the two germline ends. The CDR3 consists of 13 residues.

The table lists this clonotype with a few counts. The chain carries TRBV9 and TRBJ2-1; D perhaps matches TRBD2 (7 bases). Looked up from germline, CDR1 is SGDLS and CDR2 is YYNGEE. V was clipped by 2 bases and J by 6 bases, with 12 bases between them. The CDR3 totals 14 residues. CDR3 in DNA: TGTGCCAGCAGCGTCGGGGGCGGGAGCAATGAGCAGTTCTTC. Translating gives CASSVGGGSNEQFF. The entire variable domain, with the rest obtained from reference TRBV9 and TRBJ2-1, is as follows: DSGVTQTPKHLITATGQRVTLRCSPRSGDLSVYWYQQSLDQGLQFLIQYYNGEERAKGNILERFSAQQFPDLHSELNLSSLELGDSALYFCASSVGGGSNEQFFGPGTRLTVL.

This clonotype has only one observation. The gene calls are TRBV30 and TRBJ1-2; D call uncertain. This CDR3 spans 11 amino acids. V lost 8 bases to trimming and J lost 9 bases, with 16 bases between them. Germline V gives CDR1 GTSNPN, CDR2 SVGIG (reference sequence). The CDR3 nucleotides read TGTGCCAGCTCACTACAATTGAGCTACACCTTC. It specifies CASSLQLSYTF.

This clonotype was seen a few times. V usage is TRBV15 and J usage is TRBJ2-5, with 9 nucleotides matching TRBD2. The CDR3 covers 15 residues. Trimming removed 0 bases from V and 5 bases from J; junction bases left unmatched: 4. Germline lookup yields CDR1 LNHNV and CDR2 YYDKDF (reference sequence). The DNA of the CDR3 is TGTGCCACCAGCAGAGATCCAGCGGGAGGTGAGACCCAGTACTTC. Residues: CATSRDPAGGETQYF.

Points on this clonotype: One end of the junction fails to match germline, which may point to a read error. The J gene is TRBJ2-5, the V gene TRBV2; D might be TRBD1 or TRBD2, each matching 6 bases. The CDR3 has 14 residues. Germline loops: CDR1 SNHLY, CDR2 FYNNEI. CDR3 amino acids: CASREGGYQETQYF. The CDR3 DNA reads TGTGCCAGCAGAGAAGGGGGGTACCAAGAGACCCAGTACTTC.

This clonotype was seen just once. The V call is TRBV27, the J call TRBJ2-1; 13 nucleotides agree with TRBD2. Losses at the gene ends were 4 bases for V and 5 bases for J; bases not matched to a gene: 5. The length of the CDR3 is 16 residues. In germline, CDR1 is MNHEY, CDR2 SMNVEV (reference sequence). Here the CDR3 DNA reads TGTGCCAGCAGTTCGGGACTAGCGGGGTCCGACAATGAGCAGTTCTTC. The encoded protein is CASSSGLAGSDNEQFF.

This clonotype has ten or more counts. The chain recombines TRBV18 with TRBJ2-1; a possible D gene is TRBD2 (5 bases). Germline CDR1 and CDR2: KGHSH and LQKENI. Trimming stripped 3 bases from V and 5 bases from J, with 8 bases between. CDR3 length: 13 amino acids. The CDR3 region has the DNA TGTGCCAGCTCACCGGGAGCAGACAATGAGCAGTTCTTC. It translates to CASSPGADNEQFF. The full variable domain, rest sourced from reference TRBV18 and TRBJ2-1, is NAGVMQNPRHLVRRRGQEARLRCSPMKGHSHVYWYRQLPEEGLKFMVYLQKENIIDESGMPKERFSAEFPKEGPSILRIQQVVRGDSAAYFCASSPGADNEQFFGPGTRLTVL.

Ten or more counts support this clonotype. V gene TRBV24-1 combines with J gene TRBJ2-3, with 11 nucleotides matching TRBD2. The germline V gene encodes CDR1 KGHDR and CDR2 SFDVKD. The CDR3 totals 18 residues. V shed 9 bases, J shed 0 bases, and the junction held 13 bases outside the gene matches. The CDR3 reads CATRTSGLRVVSTDTQYF. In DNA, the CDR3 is TGTGCCACCCGGACTAGCGGGCTAAGGGTGGTTAGCACAGATACGCAGTATTTT.

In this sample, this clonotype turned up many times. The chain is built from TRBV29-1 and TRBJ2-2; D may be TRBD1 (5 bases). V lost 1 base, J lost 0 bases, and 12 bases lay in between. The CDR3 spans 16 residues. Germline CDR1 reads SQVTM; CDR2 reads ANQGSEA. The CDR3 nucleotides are TGCAGCGTTGAAGGATTGGCAGGGACGAACACCGGGGAGCTGTTTTTT. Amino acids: CSVEGLAGTNTGELFF.

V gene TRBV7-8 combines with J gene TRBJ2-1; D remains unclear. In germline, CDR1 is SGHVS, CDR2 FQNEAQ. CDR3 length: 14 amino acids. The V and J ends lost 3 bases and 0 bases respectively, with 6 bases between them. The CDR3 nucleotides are TGTGCCAGCAGCTTTCAGCGCTCCTACAATGAGCAGTTCTTC. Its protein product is CASSFQRSYNEQFF.

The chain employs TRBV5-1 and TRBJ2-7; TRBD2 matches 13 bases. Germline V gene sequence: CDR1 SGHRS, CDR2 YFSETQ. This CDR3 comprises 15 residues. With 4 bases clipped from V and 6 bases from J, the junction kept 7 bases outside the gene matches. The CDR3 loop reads CASSPGLAGPGEQYF. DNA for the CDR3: TGCGCCAGCAGCCCGGGACTAGCGGGACCCGGCGAGCAGTACTTC.

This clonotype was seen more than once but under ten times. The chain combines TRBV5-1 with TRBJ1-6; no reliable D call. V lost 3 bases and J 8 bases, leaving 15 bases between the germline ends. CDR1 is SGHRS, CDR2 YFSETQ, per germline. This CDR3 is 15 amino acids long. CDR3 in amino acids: CASSSNGGPDSPLHF. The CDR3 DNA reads TGCGCCAGCAGCTCAAACGGTGGGCCGGATTCACCCCTCCACTTT. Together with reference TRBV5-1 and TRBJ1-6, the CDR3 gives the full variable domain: KAGVTQTPRYLIKTRGQQVTLSCSPISGHRSVSWYQQTPGQGLQFLFEYFSETQRNKGNFPGRFSGRQFSNSRSEMNVSTLELGDSALYLCASSSNGGPDSPLHFGNGTRLTVT.

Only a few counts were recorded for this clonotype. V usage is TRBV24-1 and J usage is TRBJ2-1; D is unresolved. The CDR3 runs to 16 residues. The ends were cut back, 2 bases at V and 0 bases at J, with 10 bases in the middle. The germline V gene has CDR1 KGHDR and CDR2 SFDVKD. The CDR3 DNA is TGTGCCACCAGTGATTCCGGGTTCAGCTCCTACAATGAGCAGTTCTTC. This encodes CATSDSGFSSYNEQFF.

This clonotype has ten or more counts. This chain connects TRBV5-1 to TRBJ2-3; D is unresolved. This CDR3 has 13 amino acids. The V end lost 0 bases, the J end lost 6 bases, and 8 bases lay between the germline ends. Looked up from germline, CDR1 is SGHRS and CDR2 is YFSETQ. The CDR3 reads CASSLEGLDTQYF. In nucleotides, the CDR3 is TGCGCCAGCAGCTTGGAAGGGTTGGATACGCAGTATTTT.

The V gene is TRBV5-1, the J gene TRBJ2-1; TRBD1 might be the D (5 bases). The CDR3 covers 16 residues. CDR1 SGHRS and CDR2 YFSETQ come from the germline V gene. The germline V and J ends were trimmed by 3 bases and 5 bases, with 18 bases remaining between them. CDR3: CASSSFPGAYDNEQFF. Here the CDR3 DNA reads TGCGCCAGCAGCTCGTTCCCTGGGGCTTACGACAATGAGCAGTTCTTC.

DNA of the CDR3: TGTGCCAGCAGTTACCCGGACCATAGCTCCTACGAGCAGTACGTC. This translates into CASSYPDHSSYEQYV. This chain connects TRBV6-5 to TRBJ2-7; no clear D. CDR3 length: 15 amino acids. Trimming removed 2 bases from V and 0 bases from J, with 11 bases in between. From germline, CDR1 is MNHEY and CDR2 SVGAGI.

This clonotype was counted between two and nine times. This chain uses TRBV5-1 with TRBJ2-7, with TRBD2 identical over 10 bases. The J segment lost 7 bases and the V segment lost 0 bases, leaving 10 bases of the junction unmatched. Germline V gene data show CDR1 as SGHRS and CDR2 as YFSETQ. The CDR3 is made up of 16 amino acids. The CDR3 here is CASSLVSSSGRWEQYF. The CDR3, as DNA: TGCGCCAGCAGCTTGGTTTCGTCTAGCGGGAGATGGGAGCAGTACTTC.

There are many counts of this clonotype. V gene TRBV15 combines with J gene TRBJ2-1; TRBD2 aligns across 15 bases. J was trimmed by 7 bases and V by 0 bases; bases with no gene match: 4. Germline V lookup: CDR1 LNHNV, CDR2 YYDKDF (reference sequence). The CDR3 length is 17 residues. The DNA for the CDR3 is TGTGCCACCAGCAGAGAGGCCGGGACTAGCGGGAGGAATGAGCAGTTCTTC. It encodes CATSREAGTSGRNEQFF.